This TCR beta chain was recorded in a study of CD4 T cells in relation to SARS-CoV-2 and coronaviruses. Clones were read by immunoSEQ multiplex PCR, and TCRdb kept only the in-frame ones, dropping some. The sample yields approximately 27,000 clones, 75% seen once. The CDR3 has 14 amino acids. Germline V gene data show CDR1 as SGHAT and CDR2 as FQNNGV. Trimming took 1 base from V and 11 from J, leaving 15 bases between them. Unexposed donor CD4+ T cells date from 2011-2018, before the COVID-19 pandemic. CD4+ T cells were isolated from the cells after 10 days of culture. In the case of this clone: No antigen is known for it.

This TCR came from a human donor in good health. This chain links TRBV11-2 with TRBJ2-1; the D is unclear. The specimen was CD4+ T cells from PBMCs, cultured in vitro. This CDR3 reads CASSLVVRDGKQFF. Here the CDR3 DNA reads TGTGCCAGCAGCTTAGTGGTAAGGGATGGTAAGCAGTTCTTC.